The next 7 T cell receptor beta chains were all read from a single sample in a study of neurological immune-mediated disorders. MiXCR, run by TCRdb on the 5' RACE reads, gives a single entry per CDR3 protein. In the table there are around 76,000 distinct CDR3 sequences, about 9.4% of which are singletons. Time point specified: longitudinal time-point 1 (baseline). The sample comprised PBMCs. These receptors originate from a man under 40 in good health.

The CDR3 sequence is CASSYSSVAGGYDEQFF. In DNA, the CDR3 is TGTGCCAGCAGTTACTCCTCGGTGGCGGGAGGTTATGATGAGCAGTTCTTC. The chain uses TRBV6-2 or TRBV6-3 and TRBJ2-1; 8 positions agree with TRBD2. J lost 8 bases, V lost 0 bases, and 12 bases had no gene match. Looked up from germline, CDR1 is MNHEY and CDR2 is SVGEGT. CDR3 length: 17 amino acids.

This clonotype was recorded at least ten times. The chain is built from TRBV7-6 and TRBJ2-1; no definite D call. The CDR3 spans 12 residues. Germline loops: CDR1 SGHVS, CDR2 FNYEAQ. The V and J ends lost 5 bases and 7 bases respectively, with 9 bases between them. CDR3 DNA: TGTGCCAGCAGCGGCGTGGGGAATGAGCAGTTCTTC. Its translation is CASSGVGNEQFF.

This clonotype was detected many times. This chain connects TRBV6-6 to TRBJ2-2; D gene uncertain. Trimming shortened V by 0 bases and J by 4 bases, and 3 bases separated the two germline ends. Germline lookup yields CDR1 MNHNY and CDR2 SVGAGI (reference sequence). CDR3 length equals 13 residues. CDR3 nucleotide sequence: TGTGCCAGCAGTTACTCGTTCACCGGGGAGCTGTTTTTT. Its translation is CASSYSFTGELFF.

The sample holds many counts of this clonotype. The rearrangement links TRBV6-1 to TRBJ2-1; weak D call: TRBD2 (5 bases). From germline, CDR1 is MNHNS and CDR2 SASEGT. Deletions cut 9 bases from V and 4 bases from J, with 10 bases between. The CDR3 is 12 residues long. The CDR3 region is CARSSDYNEQFF. CDR3 nucleotides: TGTGCCAGGAGTAGCGATTACAATGAGCAGTTCTTC.

This clonotype was seen ten or more times. The gene calls are TRBV11-2 and TRBJ2-1, with D perhaps matching TRBD2 (6 bases). V lost 1 base to trimming and J lost 0 bases, with 10 bases between them. This CDR3 has 16 residues. Germline CDR1 reads SGHAT; CDR2 reads FQNNGV. CDR3 nucleotide sequence: TGTGCCAGCAGCTTAGTAGCGGATAGCTCCTACAATGAGCAGTTCTTC. It is translated as CASSLVADSSYNEQFF.

There are many counts of this clonotype. The chain combines TRBV20-1 with TRBJ1-5, with D hard to call. V was cut by 0 bases and J by 2 bases, with 14 bases left in between. Germline assignment: CDR1 DFQATT and CDR2 SNEGSKA (reference sequence). The CDR3 consists of 16 residues. The CDR3 sequence is CSARDLIGEGNQPQHF. The DNA of the CDR3 is TGCAGTGCTAGAGATCTGATAGGCGAAGGCAATCAGCCCCAGCATTTT.

There are many counts of this clonotype. The chain employs TRBV28 and TRBJ1-1; D might be TRBD1 (6 bases). V lost 6 bases and J lost 3, with 14 bases in between. Germline CDR1 MDHEN, CDR2 SYDVKM. CDR3 length equals 14 residues. The DNA of the CDR3 is TGTGCCAGCAGCTCCCCCGAGGGGGACACTGAAGCTTTCTTT. Its translation: CASSSPEGDTEAFF.